The 16 T cell receptor beta chains in this list originate from one sample, sequenced in a study of early T cells in non-severe SARS-CoV-2 infection. TCRdb ran MiXCR on the 5' RACE reads and lists one entry per CDR3 protein. The sample lists approximately 75,000 distinct CDR3 sequences, more than 12% occurring once. Sequences were derived from whole blood, sampled at baseline. The receptors were sampled from an adult who was a healthcare worker with PCR-confirmed SARS-CoV-2 infection or an uninfected control (not recorded which).

J is TRBJ2-3 and V is TRBV7-6, with TRBD2 as a possible D gene (5 bases). Germline values: CDR1 SGHVS, CDR2 FNYEAQ. The CDR3 contains 14 residues. V was shortened by 3 bases and J by 0 bases, with 7 bases between the two germline ends. Here the CDR3 reads CASSLERSTDTQYF. Here the CDR3 DNA reads TGTGCCAGCAGCTTGGAGCGGAGCACAGATACGCAGTATTTT. Using reference TRBV7-6 and TRBJ2-3 for the parts outside the CDR3, the full variable domain is GAGVSQSPRYKVTKRGQDVALRCDPISGHVSLYWYRQALGQGPEFLTYFNYEAQQDKSGLPNDRFSAERPEGSISTLTIQRTEQRDSAMYRCASSLERSTDTQYFGPGTRLTVL.

The chain combines TRBV6-2 or TRBV6-3 with TRBJ2-1; 8 bases map to TRBD1. The germline V gene encodes CDR1 MNHEY and CDR2 SVGEGT. This CDR3 has 13 residues. V lost 6 bases to trimming and J lost 7 bases; unmatched junction nucleotides: 5. The CDR3 protein is CASRMTGENEQFF. DNA for the CDR3: TGTGCCAGCAGAATGACAGGGGAAAATGAGCAGTTCTTC.

This clonotype turned up a few times. V and J are TRBV27 and TRBJ2-7; D possibly corresponds to TRBD2 (6 bases). Germline V gene data show CDR1 as MNHEY and CDR2 as SMNVEV (reference sequence). The CDR3 loop spans 18 amino acids. V was clipped by 2 bases and J by 2 bases, with 22 bases between them. The CDR3 region is CASSLTIEGMAGTYEQYF. Written as DNA, the CDR3 is TGTGCCAGCAGTTTAACCATCGAGGGAATGGCGGGGACCTACGAGCAGTACTTC.

This clonotype occurred once. This sequence joins TRBV18 and TRBJ1-6, with D maybe TRBD1 (5 bases). This CDR3 contains 15 residues. The V end was cut by 0 bases, the J end by 7 bases, with 10 bases between. Germline CDR1 KGHSH, CDR2 LQKENI. This CDR3 reads CASSPPAGRNSPLHF. The CDR3 DNA reads TGTGCCAGCTCACCACCGGCAGGGAGGAATTCACCCCTCCACTTT.

In its sample, this clonotype was seen many times. The rearrangement joins TRBV7-9 to TRBJ1-4; D might be TRBD1 (5 bases). This CDR3 spans 14 amino acids. Per germline, CDR1 SEHNR and CDR2 FQNEAQ (reference sequence). The V and J ends lost 4 bases and 5 bases respectively, with 11 bases between them. The CDR3 DNA reads TGTGCCAGCAGCTCCGGGACGGGGAATGAAAAACTGTTTTTT. Its protein product is CASSSGTGNEKLFF.

V usage is TRBV2 and J usage is TRBJ2-5; D ambiguous. The CDR3 sequence is 14 residues long. The V end was cut by 6 bases, the J end by 0 bases, with 11 bases between. Per germline, CDR1 SNHLY and CDR2 FYNNEI. CDR3: CASSQASYQETQYF. CDR3 DNA sequence: TGTGCCAGCAGCCAAGCCAGCTACCAAGAGACCCAGTACTTC.

The chain uses TRBV19 and TRBJ1-2; D is undetermined. V dropped 5 bases and J dropped 5 bases, with 9 bases sitting between them. This CDR3 has 12 residues. Looked up from germline, CDR1 is LNHDA and CDR2 is SQIVND (reference sequence). The CDR3 region is CASSPRSYGYTF. CDR3 bases: TGTGCCAGTAGTCCCCGGTCGTATGGCTACACCTTC.

This clonotype was picked up many times. CDR3 bases: TGTGCCACCAACAGTCGCTCTGGGGCCAACGTCCTGACTTTC. This gives the protein CATNSRSGANVLTF. The J gene is TRBJ2-6, the V gene TRBV2; D call uncertain. Trimming took off 10 bases at V and 0 bases at J, with 10 bases between the two ends. The CDR3 runs 14 residues. Per the germline V gene, CDR1 is SNHLY and CDR2 is FYNNEI.

This clonotype has only a few counts. The rearrangement joins TRBV9 to TRBJ2-1; TRBD1 matches at 8 bases. Trimming at V came to 0 bases and at J to 1 base, leaving 12 bases not matched to a gene. CDR1 is SGDLS and CDR2 is YYNGEE in the germline V gene. The CDR3 loop spans 19 amino acids. The chain's CDR3 is CASSVVGRGQGGSYNEQFF. CDR3 sequence (DNA): TGTGCCAGCAGCGTAGTAGGGAGAGGACAGGGTGGATCCTACAATGAGCAGTTCTTC.

This clonotype was seen many times. The chain carries TRBV4-2 and TRBJ2-7, with TRBD2 matching 9 bases. The CDR3 totals 17 residues. Germline CDR1 LGHNA, CDR2 YNFKEQ. The V and J ends lost 1 base and 3 bases, in that order; junction bases with no gene match: 10. The CDR3 sequence: CASSQVVAGGPDYEQYF. Written as DNA, the CDR3 is TGTGCCAGCAGCCAAGTAGTCGCGGGAGGGCCTGACTACGAGCAGTACTTC.

A note on this clonotype: This may be a read error: a much more frequent sequence differs by one nucleotide. The chain links TRBV28 to TRBJ2-2; D gene unclear. Germline lookup yields CDR1 MDHEN and CDR2 SYDVKM. This CDR3 comprises 13 residues. V was pared by 6 bases and J by 5 bases, with 10 bases between. CDR3 bases: TGTGCCAGCAGGACATGGGTGACCGGGGAGCTGTTTTTT. This sequence encodes CASRTWVTGELFF.

This clonotype appeared many times. The chain recombines TRBV11-1 with TRBJ2-1; 8 bases are shared with TRBD1. CDR1 is SGHAT and CDR2 is FQDESV in the germline V gene (reference sequence). Trimming took 8 bases from V and 5 from J; bases not matched to a gene: 5. This CDR3 has 13 amino acids. Written as DNA, the CDR3 is TGTGCCAGCGGCAGGGGGCTCGACAATGAGCAGTTCTTC. Amino acid sequence: CASGRGLDNEQFF.

This clonotype has ten or more counts. The chain joins TRBV29-1 to TRBJ1-1; TRBD1 is a possible D gene (5 bases). The germline V gene encodes CDR1 SQVTM and CDR2 ANQGSEA. Trimming removed 3 bases at V and 3 bases at J, with 11 bases between. This CDR3 contains 13 residues. The CDR3 nucleotides read TGCAGCGTTGAGGGGCTCAGGGACACTGAAGCTTTCTTT. This codes for CSVEGLRDTEAFF. The full variable domain, completed using reference TRBV29-1 and TRBJ1-1, is SAVISQKPSRDICQRGTSLTIQCQVDSQVTMMFWYRQQPGQSLTLIATANQGSEATYESGFVIDKFPISRPNLTFSTLTVSNMSPEDSSIYLCSVEGLRDTEAFFGQGTRLTVV.

This clonotype was seen ten or more times. The chain joins TRBV7-6 to TRBJ2-5, with D unclear. This CDR3 has 12 residues. CDR1 SGHVS and CDR2 FNYEAQ come from the germline V gene. Trimming stripped 5 bases from V and 4 bases from J, with 8 bases between. The CDR3 sequence: CASSRPGETQYF. The CDR3 DNA reads TGTGCCAGCAGCCGCCCCGGAGAGACCCAGTACTTC. The entire variable domain, with the rest obtained from reference TRBV7-6 and TRBJ2-5, is as follows: GAGVSQSPRYKVTKRGQDVALRCDPISGHVSLYWYRQALGQGPEFLTYFNYEAQQDKSGLPNDRFSAERPEGSISTLTIQRTEQRDSAMYRCASSRPGETQYFGPGTRLLVL.

The rearrangement links TRBV28 to TRBJ1-1, with 8 bases matching TRBD1. This CDR3 comprises 15 residues. Germline V gene data show CDR1 as MDHEN and CDR2 as SYDVKM. V was clipped by 5 bases and J by 7 bases; unmatched bases: 12. The CDR3 sequence is CASSPQGAPHLEAFF. CDR3 DNA sequence: TGTGCCAGCAGTCCCCAGGGGGCCCCGCATCTTGAAGCTTTCTTT.

This clonotype was observed a few times. The chain carries TRBV19 and TRBJ1-2; D ambiguous. Looked up from germline, CDR1 is LNHDA and CDR2 is SQIVND (reference sequence). The CDR3 extends over 15 amino acids. Between the trimmed V and J ends, which lost 7 bases and 4 bases, there was a span of 19 bases. The CDR3 loop reads CASMRSRNQGYGYTF. The CDR3 nucleotides read TGTGCCAGTATGAGGAGTAGGAATCAAGGCTATGGCTACACCTTC.